The 2 T cell receptor beta chains below all came from one sample that was sequenced in a study of graft-versus-host responses after intestinal transplantation. Tissue from the graft was processed to free its intraepithelial and lamina propria lymphocytes. TCRdb keeps only in-frame clones here, not all; method: immunoSEQ multiplex PCR. The data show 15,000 to 25,000 clones, with about 65% seen just once and around 8.2% held by the top ten. Sequencing used ileum tissue, obtained approximately 3 weeks after intestinal transplant. These receptors originate from a human patient who received an intestinal transplant, so some T cells may come from the graft donor.

This clone was seen more than once but under ten times. As the CDR3 is not closed by the conserved phenylalanine or tryptophan, this likely results from a read error. The gene calls are TRBV6-6 and TRBJ1-2; TRBD1 matches at 9 bases. From germline, CDR1 is MNHNY and CDR2 SVGAGI (reference sequence). The CDR3 has 15 amino acids. The ends lost 0 bases at V and 5 bases at J; junction bases unmatched: 4. CDR3 region: CASSYSTGGGYGYTL. DNA for the CDR3: TGTGCCAGCAGTTACTCGACAGGGGGAGGGTATGGCTACACCCTC.

The V call is TRBV7-9, the J call TRBJ2-1, with 9 bases that match TRBD2. This CDR3 comprises 17 residues. Trimming at V came to 0 bases and at J to 4 bases, leaving 7 bases not matched to a gene. The germline V gene encodes CDR1 SEHNR and CDR2 FQNEAQ (reference sequence). CDR3 coding DNA: TGTGCCAGCAGCTTAGCAGGCCTTAGCGGGAGATACAATGAGCAGTTCTTC. This gives the protein CASSLAGLSGRYNEQFF.